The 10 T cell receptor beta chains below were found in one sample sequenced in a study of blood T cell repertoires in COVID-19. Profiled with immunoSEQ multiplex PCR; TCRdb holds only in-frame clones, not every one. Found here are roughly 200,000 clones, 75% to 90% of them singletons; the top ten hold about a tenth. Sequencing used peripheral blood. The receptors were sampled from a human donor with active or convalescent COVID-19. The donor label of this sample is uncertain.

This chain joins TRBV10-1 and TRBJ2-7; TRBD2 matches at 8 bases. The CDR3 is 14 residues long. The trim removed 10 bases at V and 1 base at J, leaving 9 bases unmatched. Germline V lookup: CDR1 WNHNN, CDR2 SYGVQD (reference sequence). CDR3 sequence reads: CATSSGLDSYEQYF. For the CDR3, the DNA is TGCGCCACCAGCTCGGGACTAGATTCCTACGAGCAGTACTTC.

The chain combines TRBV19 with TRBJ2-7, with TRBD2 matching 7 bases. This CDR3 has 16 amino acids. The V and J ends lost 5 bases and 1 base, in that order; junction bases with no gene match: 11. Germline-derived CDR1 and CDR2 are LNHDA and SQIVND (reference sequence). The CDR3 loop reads CASSGRGSLLSYEQYF. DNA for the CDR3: TGTGCCAGTAGTGGGAGGGGCTCCCTCCTGTCCTACGAGCAGTACTTC.

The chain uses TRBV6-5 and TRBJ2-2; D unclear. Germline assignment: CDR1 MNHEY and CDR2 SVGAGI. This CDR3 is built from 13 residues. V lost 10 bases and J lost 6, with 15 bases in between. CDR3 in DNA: TGTGCCATCCGAGAGTCGGTCGCCGGGGAGCTGTTTTTT. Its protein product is CAIRESVAGELFF.

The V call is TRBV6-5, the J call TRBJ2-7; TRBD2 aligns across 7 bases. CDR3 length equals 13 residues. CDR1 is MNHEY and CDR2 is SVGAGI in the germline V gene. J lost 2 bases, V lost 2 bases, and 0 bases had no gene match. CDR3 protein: CASSYGTTYEQYF. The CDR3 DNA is TGTGCCAGCAGTTACGGGACTACCTACGAGCAGTACTTC.

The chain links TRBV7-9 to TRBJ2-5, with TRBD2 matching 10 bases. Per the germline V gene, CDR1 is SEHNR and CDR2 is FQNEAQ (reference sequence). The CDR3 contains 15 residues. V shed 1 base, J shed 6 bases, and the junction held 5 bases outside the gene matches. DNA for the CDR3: TGTGCCAGCAGCTTAGGAGTACTAGCGGGGAAGACCCAGTACTTC. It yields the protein CASSLGVLAGKTQYF.

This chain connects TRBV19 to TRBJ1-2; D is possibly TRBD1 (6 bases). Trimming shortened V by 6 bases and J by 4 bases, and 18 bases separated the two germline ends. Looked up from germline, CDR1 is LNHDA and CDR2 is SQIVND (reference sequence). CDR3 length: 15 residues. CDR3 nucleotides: TGTGCCAGTAGACCTGACAGGTCCCTCAGCTATGGCTACACCTTC. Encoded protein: CASRPDRSLSYGYTF.

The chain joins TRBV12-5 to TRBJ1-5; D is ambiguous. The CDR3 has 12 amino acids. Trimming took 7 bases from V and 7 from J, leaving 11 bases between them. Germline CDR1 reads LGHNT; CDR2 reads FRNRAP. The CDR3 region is CASARLEQPQHF. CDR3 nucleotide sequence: TGTGCTAGTGCCCGATTAGAGCAGCCCCAGCATTTT. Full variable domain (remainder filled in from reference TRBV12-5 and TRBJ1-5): DARVTQTPRHKVTEMGQEVTMRCQPILGHNTVFWYRQTMMQGLELLAYFRNRAPLDDSGMPKDRFSAEMPDATLATLKIQPSEPRDSAVYFCASARLEQPQHFGDGTRLSIL.

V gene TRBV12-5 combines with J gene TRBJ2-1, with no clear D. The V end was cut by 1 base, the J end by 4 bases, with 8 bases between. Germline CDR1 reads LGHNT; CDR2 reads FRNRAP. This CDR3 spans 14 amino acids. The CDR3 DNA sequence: TGTGCTAGTGGTTTGGATAGTTTTTACAATGAGCAGTTCTTC. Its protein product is CASGLDSFYNEQFF. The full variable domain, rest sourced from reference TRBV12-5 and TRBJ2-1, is DARVTQTPRHKVTEMGQEVTMRCQPILGHNTVFWYRQTMMQGLELLAYFRNRAPLDDSGMPKDRFSAEMPDATLATLKIQPSEPRDSAVYFCASGLDSFYNEQFFGPGTRLTVL.

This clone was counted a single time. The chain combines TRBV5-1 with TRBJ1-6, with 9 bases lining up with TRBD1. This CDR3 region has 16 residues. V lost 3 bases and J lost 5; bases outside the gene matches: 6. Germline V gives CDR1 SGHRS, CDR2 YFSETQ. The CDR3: CASSSGQGSHNSPLHF. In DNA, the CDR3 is TGCGCCAGCAGCTCGGGACAGGGATCCCATAATTCACCCCTCCACTTT.

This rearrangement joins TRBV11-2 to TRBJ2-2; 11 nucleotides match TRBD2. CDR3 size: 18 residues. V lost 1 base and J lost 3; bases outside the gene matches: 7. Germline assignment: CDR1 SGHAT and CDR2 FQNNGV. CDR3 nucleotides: TGTGCCAGCAGCTTAGGACGGACTAGCGGGCGATACACCGGGGAGCTGTTTTTT. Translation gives CASSLGRTSGRYTGELFF.